Below, 18 T cell receptor beta chains from the same sample are listed, as sequenced in a study of cytomegalovirus exposure and HLA in healthy donors. Clones were sequenced by immunoSEQ multiplex PCR, and TCRdb holds only the in-frame ones, with some missing. The sample includes about 140,000 clones, roughly nine tenths seen only once; the top ten take 0.6% to 0.8%. Sequencing was done on a sample of PBMCs. These receptors all come from a man aged 18-30 years in good health and CMV-seronegative.

This chain joins TRBV5-1 and TRBJ2-7; 9 nucleotides match TRBD1. The CDR3 contains 15 residues. V was clipped by 0 bases and J by 6 bases; unmatched bases: 7. Germline V gives CDR1 SGHRS, CDR2 YFSETQ. CDR3 sequence reads: CASSLVTGGPSEQYF. For the CDR3, the DNA is TGCGCCAGCAGCTTGGTGACAGGGGGTCCTAGCGAGCAGTACTTC.

The chain joins TRBV4-1 to TRBJ1-1; a possible D gene is TRBD1 (6 bases). The ends were cut back, 1 base at V and 1 base at J, with 10 bases in the middle. CDR3 length: 15 amino acids. Germline V gene data show CDR1 as MGHRA and CDR2 as YSYEKL. In DNA form, the CDR3 reads TGCGCCAGCAGCCAAGCCGGGACACCGAACACTGAAGCTTTCTTT. Amino acid sequence: CASSQAGTPNTEAFF.

This clone was observed a single time. V usage is TRBV7-8 and J usage is TRBJ2-7; 10 bases are a match to TRBD1. Germline loops: CDR1 SGHVS, CDR2 FQNEAQ. The V gene end was trimmed by 5 bases and the J gene end by 5 bases; junction bases not matched to a gene: 9. The CDR3 covers 15 residues. DNA for the CDR3: TGTGCCAGCAGCCAATCGACAGGGGGCTTCAACGAGCAGTACTTC. It codes for CASSQSTGGFNEQYF.

This clone occurred a few times. The CDR3 loop reads CASSHRGQWLWGYTF. DNA for the CDR3: TGTGCCAGCAGCCATCGTGGACAGTGGCTGTGGGGCTACACCTTC. V is TRBV7-2 and J is TRBJ1-2; D is perhaps TRBD1 (6 bases). From germline, CDR1 is SGHTA and CDR2 FQGNSA. The ends were cut back, 5 bases at V and 8 bases at J, with 21 bases in the middle. This CDR3 is 15 amino acids long.

The J gene is TRBJ1-1, the V gene TRBV5-6; D is undetermined. The CDR3 length is 15 residues. Trimming took off 1 base at V and 5 bases at J, with 15 bases between the two ends. Germline V lookup: CDR1 SGHDT, CDR2 YYEEEE. For the CDR3, the DNA is TGTGCCAGCAGCTTGTTAGTCGAGGGAGGAACTGAAGCTTTCTTT. It encodes CASSLLVEGGTEAFF.

The chain has TRBV5-4 and TRBJ2-1, with 10 bases matching TRBD1. The V and J ends lost 0 bases and 15 bases, in that order; junction bases with no gene match: 6. Looked up from germline, CDR1 is SGHNT and CDR2 is YYREEE (reference sequence). The CDR3 sequence is 13 residues long. The CDR3 region is CASSLAGQGFRFF. CDR3 in DNA: TGTGCCAGCAGCTTGGCGGGACAGGGGTTTCGGTTCTTC.

The gene calls are TRBV10-3 and TRBJ2-2; 9 bases map to TRBD1. V trimming: 9 bases; J trimming: 4 bases; junction bases outside the gene matches: 3. Germline V lookup: CDR1 ENHRY, CDR2 SYGVKD. CDR3 length: 13 residues. CDR3 sequence reads: CAMTGGLTGELFF. The CDR3 region has the DNA TGTGCCATGACAGGGGGTCTCACCGGGGAGCTGTTTTTT.

The DNA for the CDR3 is TGTGCCAGCAGCGTACTAGCGGTCACCGGGGAGCTGTTTTTT. This translates into CASSVLAVTGELFF. The chain combines TRBV7-3 with TRBJ2-2; 8 bases map to TRBD2. Germline V CDR1 and CDR2: SGHTA, FQGTGA. The trim removed 5 bases at V and 4 bases at J, leaving 3 bases unmatched. There are 14 residues in the CDR3.

This clone was detected once. The rearrangement links TRBV9 to TRBJ1-5, with a tentative D call TRBD1 (6 bases). Trimming removed 3 bases at V and 4 bases at J, with 8 bases between. Per the germline V gene, CDR1 is SGDLS and CDR2 is YYNGEE. The CDR3 sequence is 13 residues long. CDR3 amino acids: CASSARGNQPQHF. The CDR3, as DNA: TGTGCCAGCAGCGCCAGGGGAAATCAGCCCCAGCATTTT. The variable domain in full, completed from reference TRBV9 and TRBJ1-5, reads DSGVTQTPKHLITATGQRVTLRCSPRSGDLSVYWYQQSLDQGLQFLIQYYNGEERAKGNILERFSAQQFPDLHSELNLSSLELGDSALYFCASSARGNQPQHFGDGTRLSIL.

The rearrangement joins TRBV19 to TRBJ2-4; TRBD1 might be the D (5 bases). There are 20 residues in the CDR3. Germline V gene sequence: CDR1 LNHDA, CDR2 SQIVND (reference sequence). V was clipped by 0 bases and J by 0 bases, with 21 bases between them. Written as DNA, the CDR3 is TGTGCCAGTAGTATAGATGGCGCAGGGTCCGTGCCCTCAGCCAAAAACATTCAGTACTTC. As protein: CASSIDGAGSVPSAKNIQYF.

The rearrangement joins TRBV11-2 to TRBJ2-7; 9 bases are shared with TRBD1. Germline CDR1 SGHAT, CDR2 FQNNGV. The V and J ends lost 5 bases and 4 bases, in that order; junction bases with no gene match: 9. This CDR3 is built from 15 residues. The chain's CDR3 is CASSPPGQGAYEQYF. DNA of the CDR3: TGTGCCAGCAGCCCTCCGGGACAGGGAGCGTACGAGCAGTACTTC.

The rearrangement links TRBV7-9 to TRBJ2-2; D perhaps matches TRBD1 (6 bases). The germline V gene has CDR1 SEHNR and CDR2 FQNEAQ (reference sequence). Trimming removed 6 bases from V and 3 bases from J, with 20 bases in between. This CDR3 is 17 amino acids long. CDR3 sequence (DNA): TGTGCCAGCAGGCCCGTAACAGGGACGGTACACACCGGGGAGCTGTTTTTT. It is translated as CASRPVTGTVHTGELFF.

The rearrangement links TRBV6-1 to TRBJ2-1, with 9 positions matching TRBD1. J lost 1 base, V lost 2 bases, and 15 bases had no gene match. Germline V gives CDR1 MNHNS, CDR2 SASEGT. The CDR3 totals 20 residues. DNA of the CDR3: TGTGCCAGCAGTGAACCAAACCCTTATCGGACAGGGGTTTCCTACAATGAGCAGTTCTTC. It translates to CASSEPNPYRTGVSYNEQFF.

The chain has TRBV19 and TRBJ2-7, with 12 nucleotides matching TRBD1. Losses at the gene ends were 4 bases for V and 4 bases for J; bases not matched to a gene: 5. The germline gives CDR1 LNHDA, CDR2 SQIVND (reference sequence). This CDR3 has 15 residues. The CDR3: CASSSGTGGLYEQYF. The CDR3 DNA reads as TGTGCCAGTAGTAGTGGGACAGGGGGCTTGTACGAGCAGTACTTC. Full variable domain (outside the CDR3, taken from reference TRBV19 and TRBJ2-7): DGGITQSPKYLFRKEGQNVTLSCEQNLNHDAMYWYRQDPGQGLRLIYYSQIVNDFQKGDIAEGYSVSREKKESFPLTVTSAQKNPTAFYLCASSSGTGGLYEQYFGPGTRLTVT.

This chain joins TRBV5-8 and TRBJ1-5, with a possible D match to TRBD1 (5 bases). There are 17 residues in the CDR3. Germline V gene lookup returns CDR1 SGHTS and CDR2 YDEGEE. V lost 2 bases and J 0 bases, leaving 15 bases between the germline ends. Here the CDR3 DNA reads TGTGCCAGCAGCTTCGTTTCAGGGATTTATAGCAATCAGCCCCAGCATTTT. Its protein product is CASSFVSGIYSNQPQHF. Based on the CDR3 plus reference TRBV5-8 and TRBJ1-5, the full variable domain is EAGVTQSPTHLIKTRGQQATLRCSPISGHTSVYWYQQALGLGLQFLLWYDEGEERNRGNFPPRFSGRQFPNYSSELNVNALELEDSALYLCASSFVSGIYSNQPQHFGDGTRLSIL.

This chain uses TRBV18 with TRBJ1-6; 8 positions match TRBD1. Germline V lookup: CDR1 KGHSH, CDR2 LQKENI. The V segment lost 6 bases and the J segment 9 bases; nucleotides outside the gene matches: 10. The CDR3 covers 15 residues. This CDR3 is CASSQMDRVGSPLHF. For the CDR3, the DNA is TGTGCCAGCTCGCAAATGGACAGGGTCGGTTCACCCCTCCACTTT.

The chain employs TRBV5-5 and TRBJ2-7, with 7 bases that match TRBD1. This CDR3 contains 15 residues. Trimming at V came to 4 bases and at J to 1 base, leaving 8 bases not matched to a gene. CDR1 SGHKS and CDR2 YYEKEE come from the germline V gene (reference sequence). The CDR3, as DNA: TGTGCCAGCAGCATTACAGGGGATAAGTCCTACGAGCAGTACGTC. Translation gives CASSITGDKSYEQYV.

This sequence joins TRBV2 and TRBJ2-7, with 8 bases aligning to TRBD1. CDR1 is SNHLY, CDR2 FYNNEI, per germline. The CDR3 sequence is 15 residues long. Germline trimming cut 0 bases from V and 6 bases from J; bases unmatched to any gene: 7. The CDR3 nucleotides read TGTGCCAGCAGTGAAGCGGGACAGGACCCTCGCGAGCAGTACGTC. This gives the protein CASSEAGQDPREQYV.